A selection of T cell receptor beta chains follows, all from one sample in a study of blood T cell repertoires in COVID-19. Data came from immunoSEQ multiplex PCR; TCRdb stores just in-frame clones and leaves some out. The table shows around 300,000 clones, with around 87% occurring only once. The specimen was PBMCs or T cells enriched from blood (not recorded which). These receptor sequences come from a woman in her 30s who had recovered from COVID-19. The CDR3 runs from the conserved cysteine through the conserved F or W. A D gene is named only where the DNA matches it firmly. Part of the rows lack a size; the others show once, few, many or a class for expanded clones.

abundance,d_gene,j_gene,v_gene,CDR3nt,CDR3aa
.,TRBD1,TRBJ2-3,TRBV7-9,TGTGCCAGCACCCGGACAGGGGGCTACACAGATACGCAGTATTTT,CASTRTGGYTDTQYF
few,TRBD1,TRBJ2-6,TRBV4-1,TGCGCCAGCAGCCGCTCGGGACAGGGGGCCTGGGCCAACGTCCTGACTTTC,CASSRSGQGAWANVLTF
once,.,TRBJ2-5,TRBV5-1,TGCGCCAGCAGCTTACGGGGAGAGACCCAGTACTTC,CASSLRGETQYF
few,TRBD1,TRBJ1-2,TRBV9,TGTGCCAGCAGCGTAGGGGGACAGGCGTCCTATGGCTACACCTTC,CASSVGGQASYGYTF
.,.,TRBJ1-5,TRBV7-2,TGTGCCAGCAGCAGCCTTATAAATCAGCCCCAGCATTTT,CASSSLINQPQHF
.,.,TRBJ2-5,TRBV6-5,TGTGCCAGCAGTTACTCGTGGGGGGGCAAAGAGACCCAGTACTTC,CASSYSWGGKETQYF
.,TRBD1,TRBJ1-1,TRBV9,TGTGCCAGCGGACAGGGGGCTGCTTTCTTT,CASGQGAAFF
.,.,TRBJ1-2,TRBV6-5,TGTGCCAGCAGCCACAGGGATGGCTACACCTTC,CASSHRDGYTF
.,.,TRBJ2-7,TRBV5-1,TGCGCCAGCAGCACGGACAGTTTGAGCTCCTACGAGCAGTACTTC,CASSTDSLSSYEQYF
.,.,TRBJ1-5,TRBV6-2/TRBV6-3,TGTGCCAGCAGTTACTACCGGGGTGATCAGCCCCAGCATTTT,CASSYYRGDQPQHF
.,TRBD2,TRBJ2-1,TRBV5-1,TGCGCCAGCAGTTTCCTAGCGGGGGCCCGCAATGAGCAGTTCTTC,CASSFLAGARNEQFF
.,TRBD1,TRBJ1-4,TRBV2,TGTGCCAGCATGGTCGGGACAGGGCCTGAGTCTCCGAAGTTT,CASMVGTGPESPKF
.,TRBD1,TRBJ1-4,TRBV7-8,TGTGCCAGCAGCTTAGTAAGGACAGGGAGCAATGAAAAACTGTTTTTT,CASSLVRTGSNEKLFF
.,.,TRBJ2-7,TRBV4-2,TGTGCCAGCAGCCAAGAGGGAACAGGCACCTACGAGCAGTACTTC,CASSQEGTGTYEQYF
.,.,TRBJ2-1,TRBV5-1,TGCGCCAGCAGCTTGCTAGGCGGGGTCTTCTACAATGAGCAGTTCTTC,CASSLLGGVFYNEQFF
.,TRBD1,TRBJ1-6,TRBV4-3,TGCGCCAGCAGCCAGGCCGCGACAGGGGCAGGCAATTCACCCCTCCACTTT,CASSQAATGAGNSPLHF
.,.,TRBJ1-5,TRBV6-6,TGTGCCAGCACTGACAGAGTTAGCAATCAGCCCCAGCATTTT,CASTDRVSNQPQHF
.,.,TRBJ1-2,TRBV10-1,TGCGCCAGCAGTGAAGGGGGTCCCGCCGGCTATGGCTACACCTTC,CASSEGGPAGYGYTF
few,.,TRBJ1-4,TRBV27,TGTGCCAGCAGTTTAAGGCCCCCAGGTTTTAATGAAAAACTGTTTTTT,CASSLRPPGFNEKLFF
.,TRBD1,TRBJ1-2,TRBV28,TGTGCCAGCACTAAGCAGGGGGCTGGCTACACCTTC,CASTKQGAGYTF
.,TRBD2,TRBJ2-1,TRBV4-3,TGCGCCAGCAGCCAGTATAGCGGGGGCTACTACAATGAGCAGTTCTTC,CASSQYSGGYYNEQFF
.,.,TRBJ1-3,TRBV7-2,TGTGCCAGCAGCTTCTCTAGGGAGGCTGGAAACACCATATATTTT,CASSFSREAGNTIYF
.,.,TRBJ2-7,TRBV6-5,TGTGCCAGCAGACAGGCATCCTCCTACGAGCAGTACTTC,CASRQASSYEQYF
.,.,TRBJ2-7,TRBV20-1,TGCAGTGCTAGTCGCAGTCCCTACGAGCAGTACTTC,CSASRSPYEQYF
.,.,TRBJ1-3,TRBV7-8,TGTGCCAGCAGCCCCCGATGGCGTACGGGGGGCTTCTCTGGAAACACCATATATTTT,CASSPRWRTGGFSGNTIYF